The entry that follows covers one TCR beta chain sequence. Its antigen is currently unknown. This sample is drawn from a study of beta chain features in type 1 diabetes. The wider study: The study found patients and healthy donors alike in age, gender and cell yields.

In germline, CDR1 is SNHLY, CDR2 FYNNEI. The CDR3 runs 15 residues. Trimming removed 9 bases from V and 7 bases from J; junction bases left unmatched: 13. Notes on the study in general: Any PCR bias toward short templates would affect both groups alike. Researchers report that Type 1 diabetes patients had moderately but significantly shorter TCRB CDR3s across all four CD4+ subsets. A potential influence of HLA type upon TCRB rearrangement remained unresolved herein. VDJ junctions from patients with type 1 diabetes contained fewer insertions and more deletions.

Sequenced material consisted of expressed TCRB transcripts (all of the isolated RNA was reverse transcribed). Using immunoSEQ multiplex PCR, the repertoire was profiled, and TCRdb retains in-frame clones only, with some absent. Of 600,000 to 700,000 clones in the sample, around 12% were seen once. The sequenced sample consisted of naive CD4+ T cells from blood. This sequence joins TRBV2 and TRBJ2-5, with 11 nucleotides matching TRBD2. This sequence originates from a man younger than 45 with type 1 diabetes. CDR3 sequence: CASVFGTSGGGTQYF. CDR3 coding DNA: TGTGCCAGTGTGTTTGGGACTAGCGGAGGAGGGACCCAGTACTTC.